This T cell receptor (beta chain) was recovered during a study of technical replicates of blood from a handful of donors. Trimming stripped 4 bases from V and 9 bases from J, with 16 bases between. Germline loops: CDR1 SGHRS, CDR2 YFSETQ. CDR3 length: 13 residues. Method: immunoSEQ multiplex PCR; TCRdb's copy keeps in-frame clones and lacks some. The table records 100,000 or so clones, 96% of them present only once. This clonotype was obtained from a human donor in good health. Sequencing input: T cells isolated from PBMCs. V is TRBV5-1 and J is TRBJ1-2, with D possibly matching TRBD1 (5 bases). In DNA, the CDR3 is TGCGCCAGCAGCGTAGGGACGGGGGAGAGCTACACCTTC. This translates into CASSVGTGESYTF.